These 12 T cell receptor beta chains came from one sample sequenced in a study of identical twins. Each CDR3 protein is one row after TCRdb ran MiXCR on the 5' RACE reads. The sample consists of about 300,000 distinct CDR3 sequences, more than 9% of them appearing once. The sample was also linked to a second study, of yellow fever vaccine responses in identical twins.

What was sequenced was CD8+ T cells sorted from blood. These TCRs come from a woman under 30 in good health.

This clonotype appeared a few times. J is TRBJ2-3 and V is TRBV20-1; maybe TRBD2 (6 bases). This CDR3 region has 15 residues. CDR1 and CDR2 from the germline V gene are DFQATT and SNEGSKA (reference sequence). Trimming removed 6 bases at V and 4 bases at J, with 20 bases between. CDR3 sequence: CSAGESEGRSDTQYF. In DNA, the CDR3 is TGCAGTGCAGGAGAGTCGGAGGGCCGGTCAGATACGCAGTATTTT.

The J gene is TRBJ2-5, the V gene TRBV7-8; D possibly corresponds to TRBD2 (6 bases). The length of the CDR3 is 20 residues. The V and J ends lost 5 bases and 2 bases respectively, with 30 bases between them. Germline lookup yields CDR1 SGHVS and CDR2 FQNEAQ. Here the CDR3 DNA reads TGTGCCAGCAGCCCCCTAGTGCCCCCTAGAGTCGCGGGGCCACAAGAGACCCAGTACTTC. It is translated as CASSPLVPPRVAGPQETQYF.

The table lists this clonotype with a few counts. V usage is TRBV27 and J usage is TRBJ2-3; 8 bases line up with TRBD1. This CDR3 is built from 15 residues. V was pared by 5 bases and J by 3 bases, with 7 bases of the junction left unmatched. Germline V gene data show CDR1 as MNHEY and CDR2 as SMNVEV (reference sequence). The CDR3 region is CASSPGQGMTDTQYF. The CDR3 DNA follows: TGTGCCAGCAGTCCCGGACAGGGAATGACAGATACGCAGTATTTT.

This chain connects TRBV27 to TRBJ2-7; no definite D call. Germline lookup yields CDR1 MNHEY and CDR2 SMNVEV (reference sequence). This CDR3 contains 14 residues. V lost 2 bases to trimming and J lost 6 bases, with 14 bases between them. The CDR3 sequence: CASSLGRARTEQYF. The CDR3 region has the DNA TGTGCCAGCAGTTTAGGCCGGGCCCGGACCGAGCAGTACTTC.

V and J are TRBV9 and TRBJ2-5; 11 bases are shared with TRBD1. V lost 4 bases to trimming and J lost 5 bases; unmatched junction nucleotides: 4. The CDR3 is 14 amino acids. Germline CDR1 and CDR2: SGDLS and YYNGEE. The CDR3 DNA follows: TGTGCCAGCAGCTTGGACAGGGGGCTTGAGACCCAGTACTTC. This gives the protein CASSLDRGLETQYF.

This clonotype was recorded at least ten times. The chain has TRBV5-1 and TRBJ1-5, with no clear D. Germline assignment: CDR1 SGHRS and CDR2 YFSETQ. V was pared by 0 bases and J by 0 bases, with 7 bases between. The CDR3 runs to 15 residues. The CDR3 DNA sequence: TGCGCCAGCAGCTTGGCCGGTTATAGCAATCAGCCCCAGCATTTT. Translating gives CASSLAGYSNQPQHF.

The chain combines TRBV11-2 with TRBJ1-1; D not resolved. This CDR3 region has 14 residues. CDR1 is SGHAT, CDR2 FQNNGV, per germline. The V end was cut by 0 bases, the J end by 2 bases, with 7 bases between. CDR3 amino acids: CASSLEAANTEAFF. CDR3 nucleotide sequence: TGTGCCAGCAGCTTAGAGGCGGCCAACACTGAAGCTTTCTTT.

This clonotype has ten or more counts. The chain has TRBV29-1 and TRBJ1-2; D may be TRBD1 (6 bases). The CDR3 is made up of 15 amino acids. Per the germline V gene, CDR1 is SQVTM and CDR2 is ANQGSEA. Trimming took 3 bases from V and 7 from J, leaving 21 bases between them. CDR3 protein: CSVDETRGSQGGYTF. In DNA, the CDR3 is TGCAGCGTTGACGAGACGAGGGGGAGCCAAGGTGGCTACACCTTC.

This clonotype showed up many times. This chain uses TRBV20-1 with TRBJ2-1; D perhaps matches TRBD2 (6 bases). This CDR3 has 17 amino acids. Germline V gives CDR1 DFQATT, CDR2 SNEGSKA (reference sequence). Between the trimmed V and J ends, which lost 0 bases and 5 bases, there was a span of 20 bases. CDR3: CSAREPERSGNHNEQFF. CDR3 DNA: TGCAGTGCTAGAGAACCTGAACGTAGCGGAAATCACAATGAGCAGTTCTTC.

The chain uses TRBV12-3 or TRBV12-4 and TRBJ2-3, with a tentative D call TRBD2 (6 bases). This CDR3 contains 14 residues. Trimming removed 7 bases from V and 5 bases from J, with 16 bases in between. CDR3 nucleotides: TGTGCCAGCACCCCGGCGGGGTTGGGAGATACGCAGTATTTT. It translates to CASTPAGLGDTQYF.

This clonotype was seen more than once but under ten times. The V gene is TRBV20-1, the J gene TRBJ2-1, with D perhaps given as TRBD1 or TRBD2 (5 bases each). The germline CDR1 and CDR2 sequences are DFQATT and SNEGSKA (reference sequence). V was cut by 0 bases and J by 2 bases, with 11 bases left in between. This CDR3 contains 15 residues. In DNA, the CDR3 is TGCAGTGCTAGAGACAGGGACCAAACCTACAATGAGCAGTTCTTC. It yields the protein CSARDRDQTYNEQFF.

There are a few counts of this clonotype. J is TRBJ2-5 and V is TRBV7-8, with 9 bases aligning to TRBD1. Germline CDR1 SGHVS, CDR2 FQNEAQ. The V gene end was trimmed by 1 base and the J gene end by 6 bases; junction bases not matched to a gene: 12. The CDR3 has 17 residues. The CDR3 DNA reads as TGTGCCAGCAGCTTAGAAACTCCGGGACAGGGATCGAAGACCCAGTACTTC. It translates to CASSLETPGQGSKTQYF. The full variable domain, its missing parts supplied by reference TRBV7-8 and TRBJ2-5, is GAGVSQSPRYKVAKRGQDVALRCDPISGHVSLFWYQQALGQGPEFLTYFQNEAQLDKSGLPSDRFFAERPEGSVSTLKIQRTQQEDSAVYLCASSLETPGQGSKTQYFGPGTRLLVL.